Shown below are 25 T cell receptor beta chains from a single sample sequenced in a study of blood T cell repertoires in COVID-19 (dated by TCRdb to the early 2020s). Receptors were amplified or captured by the immunoSEQ multiplex PCR assay. The source is immuneACCESS, and TCRdb retained only in-frame sequences with V and J called. Part of the clones is not carried over; for the studies checked, unresolved V genes explain less than half of this, and the remainder is unexplained. The sample has more than 200,000 clones on record, around nine tenths of them singletons. Jointly, the top ten make up 1.6% of the sample. The sample taken for sequencing was PBMCs or T cells enriched from blood (not recorded which). The receptors originated from a woman between 50 and 59 years old who had recovered from COVID-19.

V and J are TRBV2 and TRBJ2-1; 7 nucleotides align to TRBD2. The germline V gene encodes CDR1 SNHLY and CDR2 FYNNEI. The junction had 17 bases not matched to a gene; V was cut back by 7 bases and J by 8 bases. This CDR3 has 16 amino acids. The CDR3 protein is CASTSSGWNPGDEQFF. The CDR3 DNA reads as TGTGCCAGCACCTCTAGCGGATGGAACCCCGGGGATGAGCAGTTCTTC.

As concerns this clone: This specimen includes other DNA sequences encoding the same CDR3. The chain employs TRBV5-1 and TRBJ2-5; 7 nucleotides agree with TRBD2. Looked up from germline, CDR1 is SGHRS and CDR2 is YFSETQ. Trimming took 5 bases from V and 1 from J; bases not matched to a gene: 2. There are 13 residues in the CDR3. In DNA form, the CDR3 reads TGCGCCAGCAGGTTAGCGGGCCAAGAGACCCAGTACTTC. Its protein product is CASRLAGQETQYF.

The chain employs TRBV6-2 or TRBV6-3 and TRBJ2-7; no reliable D call. Germline V gene lookup returns CDR1 MNHEY and CDR2 SVGEGT. Trimming removed 0 bases at V and 4 bases at J, with 7 bases between. The CDR3 is made up of 13 amino acids. CDR3 nucleotides: TGTGCCAGCAGTTACTCCGTTATATACGAGCAGTACTTC. This sequence encodes CASSYSVIYEQYF.

The rearrangement uses TRBV27 and TRBJ2-7; 8 bases are shared with TRBD1. CDR3 length equals 15 residues. Germline-derived CDR1 and CDR2 are MNHEY and SMNVEV (reference sequence). V dropped 8 bases and J dropped 2; count of bases not matched to a gene: 11. CDR3 loop: CASARSPGQAYEQYF. DNA of the CDR3: TGTGCCAGCGCCCGAAGTCCGGGACAGGCCTACGAGCAGTACTTC.

This chain uses TRBV2 with TRBJ2-2; 12 positions match TRBD2. Germline V gene lookup returns CDR1 SNHLY and CDR2 FYNNEI. Losses at the gene ends were 7 bases for V and 7 bases for J; bases not matched to a gene: 10. The CDR3 extends over 16 amino acids. The CDR3 here is CASILAGGPVSGELFF. CDR3 nucleotide sequence: TGTGCCAGCATTCTAGCGGGAGGGCCCGTTAGCGGGGAGCTGTTTTTT.

In the case of this clone: Distinct nucleotide sequences in the sample also encode this CDR3. CDR3 protein: CASSLGGGYNEQFF. In nucleotides, the CDR3 is TGTGCCAGCAGCTTAGGGGGCGGCTACAATGAGCAGTTCTTC. The chain couples TRBV7-3 to TRBJ2-1, with D tentatively TRBD1 (6 bases). V shed 2 bases and J shed 3 bases, with 8 bases lying between them. CDR1 and CDR2 (germline): SGHTA, FQGTGA. The CDR3 is made up of 14 amino acids. Drawing the rest from reference TRBV7-3 and TRBJ2-1, the complete variable domain is GAGVSQTPSNKVTEKGKYVELRCDPISGHTALYWYRQSLGQGPEFLIYFQGTGAADDSGLPNDRFFAVRPEGSVSTLKIQRTERGDSAVYLCASSLGGGYNEQFFGPGTRLTVL.

The CDR3: CASSLEAGASYNEQFF. The CDR3 bases are TGCGCCAGCAGCTTGGAGGCAGGGGCATCCTACAATGAGCAGTTCTTC. The rearrangement joins TRBV5-1 to TRBJ2-1; D possibly corresponds to TRBD1 (6 bases). The germline V gene encodes CDR1 SGHRS and CDR2 YFSETQ. The CDR3 extends over 16 amino acids. Trimming shortened V by 0 bases and J by 1 base, and 11 bases separated the two germline ends. The full variable domain, completed using reference TRBV5-1 and TRBJ2-1, is KAGVTQTPRYLIKTRGQQVTLSCSPISGHRSVSWYQQTPGQGLQFLFEYFSETQRNKGNFPGRFSGRQFSNSRSEMNVSTLELGDSALYLCASSLEAGASYNEQFFGPGTRLTVL.

This sequence joins TRBV2 and TRBJ2-5; D gene uncertain. This CDR3 comprises 15 residues. Trimming stripped 3 bases from V and 5 bases from J, with 16 bases between. The germline CDR1 and CDR2 sequences are SNHLY and FYNNEI. This CDR3 is CASSERQFMQETQYF. DNA for the CDR3: TGTGCCAGCAGTGAGAGGCAGTTCATGCAGGAGACCCAGTACTTC.

A few counts support this clone. The chain employs TRBV24-1 and TRBJ2-5; TRBD2 agrees at 7 bases. Germline lookup yields CDR1 KGHDR and CDR2 SFDVKD. J gave up 0 bases and V 3 bases, and 6 bases lay outside the gene matches. This CDR3 region has 16 residues. The CDR3 nucleotides are TGTGCCACCAGTGATAGCGGGACCCCCGACCAAGAGACCCAGTACTTC. It translates to CATSDSGTPDQETQYF.

V and J are TRBV9 and TRBJ2-7, with 9 bases aligning to TRBD1. The CDR3 is 13 amino acids. CDR1 is SGDLS and CDR2 is YYNGEE in the germline V gene. After removal of 4 bases from V and 6 bases from J, the junction contained 5 bases not matched to a gene. The DNA of the CDR3 is TGTGCCAGCAGCTCGGGACAGGGTACCGAGCAGTACTTC. Protein: CASSSGQGTEQYF. Based on the CDR3 plus reference TRBV9 and TRBJ2-7, the full variable domain is DSGVTQTPKHLITATGQRVTLRCSPRSGDLSVYWYQQSLDQGLQFLIQYYNGEERAKGNILERFSAQQFPDLHSELNLSSLELGDSALYFCASSSGQGTEQYFGPGTRLTVT.

The gene calls are TRBV4-1 and TRBJ2-7; TRBD1 is a possible D gene (5 bases). This CDR3 has 15 amino acids. V lost 0 bases, J lost 1 base, and 10 bases lay in between. Germline V gene sequence: CDR1 MGHRA, CDR2 YSYEKL. The CDR3 region has the DNA TGCGCCAGCAGCCAAGATTTGACAGAATCCTACGAGCAGTACTTC. It encodes CASSQDLTESYEQYF.

V gene TRBV30 combines with J gene TRBJ2-7; TRBD2 aligns across 7 bases. This CDR3 comprises 14 residues. Unmatched junction bases numbered 13, after V lost 8 bases and J lost 3 bases. Germline loops: CDR1 GTSNPN, CDR2 SVGIG (reference sequence). The CDR3 DNA reads as TGTGCCGGAGAAGCGGGAACCTCGAGCTACGAGCAGTACTTC. Protein: CAGEAGTSSYEQYF.

The V call is TRBV7-3, the J call TRBJ2-3; 8 bases are shared with TRBD1. Germline CDR1 reads SGHTA; CDR2 reads FQGTGA. The CDR3 runs 16 residues. V was clipped by 1 base and J by 3 bases; unmatched bases: 6. CDR3 sequence: CASSLSRGRGTDTQYF. The DNA of the CDR3 is TGTGCCAGCAGCTTAAGCAGGGGGCGAGGTACAGATACGCAGTATTTT. Looking up the rest from reference TRBV7-3 and TRBJ2-3 gives the full variable domain: GAGVSQTPSNKVTEKGKYVELRCDPISGHTALYWYRQSLGQGPEFLIYFQGTGAADDSGLPNDRFFAVRPEGSVSTLKIQRTERGDSAVYLCASSLSRGRGTDTQYFGPGTRLTVL.

A few counts support this clone. The V call is TRBV5-1, the J call TRBJ1-4, with D possibly TRBD1 on 6 matching bases. Germline V gives CDR1 SGHRS, CDR2 YFSETQ. The CDR3 consists of 16 residues. V was shortened by 3 bases and J by 0 bases, with 12 bases between the two germline ends. CDR3 amino acids: CASSWEQGATNEKLFF. In nucleotides, the CDR3 is TGCGCCAGCAGCTGGGAACAGGGTGCAACTAATGAAAAACTGTTTTTT. Looking up the rest from reference TRBV5-1 and TRBJ1-4 gives the full variable domain: KAGVTQTPRYLIKTRGQQVTLSCSPISGHRSVSWYQQTPGQGLQFLFEYFSETQRNKGNFPGRFSGRQFSNSRSEMNVSTLELGDSALYLCASSWEQGATNEKLFFGSGTQLSVL.

The chain joins TRBV7-9 to TRBJ1-6, with 8 bases identical to TRBD1. J gave up 6 bases and V 5 bases, and 6 bases lay outside the gene matches. Looked up from germline, CDR1 is SEHNR and CDR2 is FQNEAQ (reference sequence). The CDR3 loop spans 15 amino acids. The CDR3 nucleotides are TGTGCCAGCAGCCCGAGGACAGGGCTTAATTCACCCCTCCACTTT. Amino acids: CASSPRTGLNSPLHF.

The chain carries TRBV6-6 and TRBJ1-5; no reliable D call. The CDR3 is 14 residues long. Trimming stripped 6 bases from V and 4 bases from J, with 13 bases between. In germline, CDR1 is MNHNY, CDR2 SVGAGI (reference sequence). CDR3 protein: CASRKSTGNQPQHF. CDR3 in DNA: TGTGCCAGCAGAAAAAGCACGGGTAATCAGCCCCAGCATTTT.

The chain recombines TRBV29-1 with TRBJ2-1; unclear D gene. This CDR3 contains 10 residues. Trimming stripped 4 bases from V and 9 bases from J, with 7 bases between. Germline V gives CDR1 SQVTM, CDR2 ANQGSEA. In DNA, the CDR3 is TGCAGCGTTGTGGGCATTGAGCAGTTCTTC. It translates to CSVVGIEQFF.

This clone has only one observation. The chain joins TRBV4-3 to TRBJ2-2; tentative D call: TRBD1 (5 bases). The V end lost 1 base, the J end lost 5 bases, and 11 bases lay between the germline ends. Germline V CDR1 and CDR2: LGHNA, YSLEER. This CDR3 region has 15 residues. The CDR3 loop reads CASSQVWGSTGELFF. As DNA, the CDR3 is TGCGCCAGCAGCCAAGTGTGGGGCTCTACCGGGGAGCTGTTTTTT.

The V call is TRBV7-2, the J call TRBJ2-5, with D possibly matching TRBD2 (6 bases). Germline loops: CDR1 SGHTA, CDR2 FQGNSA. V dropped 4 bases and J dropped 4 bases, with 16 bases sitting between them. The CDR3 is 15 amino acids. The CDR3 here is CASSSPPGAIETQYF. CDR3 nucleotides: TGTGCCAGCAGCTCCCCTCCGGGAGCGATAGAGACCCAGTACTTC.

This clone was recorded only once. The J gene is TRBJ2-1, the V gene TRBV28, with 9 positions matching TRBD2. The germline V gene has CDR1 MDHEN and CDR2 SYDVKM. The CDR3 extends over 15 amino acids. V was pared by 10 bases and J by 5 bases, with 12 bases of the junction left unmatched. CDR3 residues: CATNEAGGFDNEQFF. The CDR3, as DNA: TGTGCCACCAACGAGGCGGGAGGGTTTGACAATGAGCAGTTCTTC.

The chain combines TRBV21-1 with TRBJ2-3; the table's D call, TRBD2, was not checked against the DNA. TRBV21-1 is a pseudogene locus. This CDR3 is built from 10 residues. This CDR3 reads CAGGSDTQYF. The CDR3 DNA follows: TGTGCCGGGGGGTCAGATACGCAGTATTTT.

V is TRBV19 and J is TRBJ2-2; the match to TRBD2 covers 8 bases. V lost 8 bases and J lost 9; bases outside the gene matches: 14. The CDR3 covers 15 residues. The V gene's germline CDR1 is LNHDA and CDR2 SQIVND (reference sequence). CDR3: CASVHTRGLVRELFF. CDR3 in DNA: TGTGCCAGTGTCCATACCAGGGGACTAGTCAGGGAGCTGTTTTTT.

The chain joins TRBV30 to TRBJ1-5; D is perhaps TRBD1 (5 bases). Germline CDR1 and CDR2: GTSNPN and SVGIG (reference sequence). Trimming cost V 6 bases and J 3 bases, with 12 bases left between them. The CDR3 totals 13 residues. This CDR3 is CACDQGANQPQHF. CDR3 nucleotide sequence: TGTGCCTGCGACCAGGGTGCCAATCAGCCCCAGCATTTT. Filled out from reference TRBV30 and TRBJ1-5, the complete variable domain reads SQTIHQWPATLVQPVGSPLSLECTVEGTSNPNLYWYRQAAGRGLQLLFYSVGIGQISSEVPQNLSASRPQDRQFILSSKKLLLSDSGFYLCACDQGANQPQHFGDGTRLSIL.

The rearrangement uses TRBV6-5 and TRBJ2-5, with D tentatively TRBD2 (6 bases). Trimming left V 7 bases short and J 4 bases short, with 16 bases between. There are 14 residues in the CDR3. Germline V gene data show CDR1 as MNHEY and CDR2 as SVGAGI. In DNA form, the CDR3 reads TGTGCCAGCACAGCCCCGGGAGTGGGAGAGACCCAGTACTTC. Translated, it gives CASTAPGVGETQYF.

In this sample, this clone turned up once. The J gene is TRBJ2-1, the V gene TRBV18; D gene ambiguous. The V gene's germline CDR1 is KGHSH and CDR2 LQKENI. The V end was cut by 3 bases, the J end by 2 bases, with 14 bases between. This CDR3 has 16 amino acids. The CDR3 spells CASSPLDSVTYNEQFF. CDR3 sequence (DNA): TGTGCCAGCTCACCTTTAGATTCGGTAACCTACAATGAGCAGTTCTTC.